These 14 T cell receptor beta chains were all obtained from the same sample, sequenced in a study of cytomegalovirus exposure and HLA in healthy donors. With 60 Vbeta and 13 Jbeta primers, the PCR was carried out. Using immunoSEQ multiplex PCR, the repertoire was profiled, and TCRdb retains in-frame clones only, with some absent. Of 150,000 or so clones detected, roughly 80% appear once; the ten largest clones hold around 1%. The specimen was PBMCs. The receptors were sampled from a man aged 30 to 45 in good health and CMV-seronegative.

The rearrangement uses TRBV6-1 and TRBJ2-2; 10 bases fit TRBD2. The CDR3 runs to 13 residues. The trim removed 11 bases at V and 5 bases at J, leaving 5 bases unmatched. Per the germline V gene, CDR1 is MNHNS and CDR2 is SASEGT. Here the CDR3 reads CAGTSVGTGELFF. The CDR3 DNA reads TGTGCCGGGACTAGCGTAGGTACCGGGGAGCTGTTTTTT.

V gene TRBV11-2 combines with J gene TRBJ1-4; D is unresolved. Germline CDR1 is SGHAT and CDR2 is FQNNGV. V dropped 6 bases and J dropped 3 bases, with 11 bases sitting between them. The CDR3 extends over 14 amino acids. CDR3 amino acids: CASRAGGSNEKLFF. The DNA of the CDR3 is TGTGCCAGCAGGGCGGGAGGGTCTAATGAAAAACTGTTTTTT. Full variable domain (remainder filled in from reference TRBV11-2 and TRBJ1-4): EAGVAQSPRYKIIEKRQSVAFWCNPISGHATLYWYQQILGQGPKLLIQFQNNGVVDDSQLPKDRFSAERLKGVDSTLKIQPAKLEDSAVYLCASRAGGSNEKLFFGSGTQLSVL.

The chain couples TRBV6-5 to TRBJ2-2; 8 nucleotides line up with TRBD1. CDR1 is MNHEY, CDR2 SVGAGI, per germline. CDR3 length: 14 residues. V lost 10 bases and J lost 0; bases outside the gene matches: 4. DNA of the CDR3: TGTGCCACCGGACAGGGCACGAACACCGGGGAGCTGTTTTTT. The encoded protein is CATGQGTNTGELFF.

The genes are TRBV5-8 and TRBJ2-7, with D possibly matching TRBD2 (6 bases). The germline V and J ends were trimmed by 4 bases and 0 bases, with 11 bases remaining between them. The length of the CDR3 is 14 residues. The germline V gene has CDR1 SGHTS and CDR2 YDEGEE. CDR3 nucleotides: TGTGCCAGCAGCCTAAGCGGGCACTCCTACGAGCAGTACTTC. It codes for CASSLSGHSYEQYF.

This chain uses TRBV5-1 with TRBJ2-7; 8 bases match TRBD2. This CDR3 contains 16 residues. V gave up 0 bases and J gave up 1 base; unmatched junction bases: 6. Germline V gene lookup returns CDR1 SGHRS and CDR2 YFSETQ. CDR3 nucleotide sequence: TGCGCCAGCAGCTTGGCCGGCGGGGGGCAATCCTACGAGCAGTACTTC. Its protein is CASSLAGGGQSYEQYF.

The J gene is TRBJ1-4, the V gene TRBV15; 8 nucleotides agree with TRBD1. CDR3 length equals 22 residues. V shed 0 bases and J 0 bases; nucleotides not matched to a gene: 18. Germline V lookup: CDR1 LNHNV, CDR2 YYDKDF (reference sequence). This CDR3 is CATSRDSIQDREGTATNEKLFF. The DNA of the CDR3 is TGTGCCACCAGCAGAGATTCTATCCAGGACAGGGAGGGAACGGCAACTAATGAAAAACTGTTTTTT.

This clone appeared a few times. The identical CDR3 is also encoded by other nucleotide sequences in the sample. Here the CDR3 reads CASSVGSGNEQFF. In nucleotides, the CDR3 is TGTGCCAGCAGCGTAGGTAGCGGGAATGAGCAGTTCTTC. The genes are TRBV9 and TRBJ2-1; 7 bases agree with TRBD2. This CDR3 has 13 amino acids. V gave up 0 bases and J gave up 7 bases; unmatched junction bases: 1. Looked up from germline, CDR1 is SGDLS and CDR2 is YYNGEE.

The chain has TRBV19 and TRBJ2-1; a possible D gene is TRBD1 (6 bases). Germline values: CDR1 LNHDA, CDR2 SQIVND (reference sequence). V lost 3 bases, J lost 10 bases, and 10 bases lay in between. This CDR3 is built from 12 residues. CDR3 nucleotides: TGTGCCAGTAGTATCGGAGGACAGGAGCAGTTCTTC. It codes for CASSIGGQEQFF.

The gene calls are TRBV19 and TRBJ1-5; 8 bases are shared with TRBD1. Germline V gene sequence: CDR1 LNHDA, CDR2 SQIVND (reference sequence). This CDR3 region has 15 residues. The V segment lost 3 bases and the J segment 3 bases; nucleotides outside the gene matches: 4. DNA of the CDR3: TGTGCCAGTAGTATTGGCAGGGGGCCCAATCAGCCCCAGCATTTT. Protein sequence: CASSIGRGPNQPQHF.

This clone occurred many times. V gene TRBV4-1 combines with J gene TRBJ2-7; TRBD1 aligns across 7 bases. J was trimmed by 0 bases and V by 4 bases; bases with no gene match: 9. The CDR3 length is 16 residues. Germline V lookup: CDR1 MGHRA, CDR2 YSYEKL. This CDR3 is CASSLSPTGSSYEQYF. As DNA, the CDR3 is TGCGCCAGCAGCCTGAGTCCGACAGGGAGCTCCTACGAGCAGTACTTC.

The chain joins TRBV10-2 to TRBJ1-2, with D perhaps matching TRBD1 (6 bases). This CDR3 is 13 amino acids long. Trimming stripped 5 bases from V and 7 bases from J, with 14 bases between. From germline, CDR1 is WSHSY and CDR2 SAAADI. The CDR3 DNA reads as TGCGCCAGCAGTTACACACAGGGTGGTGGCTACACCTTC. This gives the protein CASSYTQGGGYTF.

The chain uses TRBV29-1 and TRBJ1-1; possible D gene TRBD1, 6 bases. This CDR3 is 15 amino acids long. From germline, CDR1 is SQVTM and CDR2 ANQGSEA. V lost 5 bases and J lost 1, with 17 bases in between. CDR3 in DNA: TGCAGCGTTCTCATATCCGACAGGAGGAACACTGAAGCTTTCTTT. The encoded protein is CSVLISDRRNTEAFF.

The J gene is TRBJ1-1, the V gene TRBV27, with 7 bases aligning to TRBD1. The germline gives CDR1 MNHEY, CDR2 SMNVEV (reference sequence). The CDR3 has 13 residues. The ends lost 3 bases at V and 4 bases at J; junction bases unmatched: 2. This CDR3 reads CASSLGQTTEAFF. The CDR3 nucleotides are TGTGCCAGCAGTTTGGGACAGACCACTGAAGCTTTCTTT.

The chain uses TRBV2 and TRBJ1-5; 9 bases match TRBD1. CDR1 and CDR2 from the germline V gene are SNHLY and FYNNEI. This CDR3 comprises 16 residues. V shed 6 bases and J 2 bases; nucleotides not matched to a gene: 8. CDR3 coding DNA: TGTGCCAGCAGGGGTTACAGGGGGCCGGGCAATCAGCCCCAGCATTTT. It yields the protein CASRGYRGPGNQPQHF.